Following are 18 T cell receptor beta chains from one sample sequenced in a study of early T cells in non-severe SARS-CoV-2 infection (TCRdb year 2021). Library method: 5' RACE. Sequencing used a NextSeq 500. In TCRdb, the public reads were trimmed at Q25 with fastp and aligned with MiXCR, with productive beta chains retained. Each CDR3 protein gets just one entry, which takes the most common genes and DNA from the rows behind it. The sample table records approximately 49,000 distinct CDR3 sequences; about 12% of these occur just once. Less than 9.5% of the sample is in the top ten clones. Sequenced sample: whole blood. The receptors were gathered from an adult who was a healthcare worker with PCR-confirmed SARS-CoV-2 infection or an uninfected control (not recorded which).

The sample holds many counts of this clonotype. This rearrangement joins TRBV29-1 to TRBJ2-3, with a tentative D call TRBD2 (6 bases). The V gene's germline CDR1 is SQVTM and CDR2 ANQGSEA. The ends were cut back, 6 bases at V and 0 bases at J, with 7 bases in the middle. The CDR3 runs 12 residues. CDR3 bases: TGCAGCGTCGGGGGAAGCACAGATACGCAGTATTTT. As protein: CSVGGSTDTQYF.

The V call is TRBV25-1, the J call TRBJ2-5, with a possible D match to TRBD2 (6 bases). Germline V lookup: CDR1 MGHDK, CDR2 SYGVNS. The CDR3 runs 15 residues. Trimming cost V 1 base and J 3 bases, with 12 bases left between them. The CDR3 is CASSEFRGGEETQYF. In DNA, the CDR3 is TGTGCCAGCAGTGAATTTCGGGGAGGCGAAGAGACCCAGTACTTC.

CDR3 bases: TGTGCTAGTGGTTTGGGAGCGGGGGAAAAGTACTTC. It is translated as CASGLGAGEKYF. The rearrangement uses TRBV12-5 and TRBJ2-7, with 8 nucleotides matching TRBD2. Trimming took 1 base from V and 11 from J; bases not matched to a gene: 4. The germline V gene has CDR1 LGHNT and CDR2 FRNRAP. The CDR3 is 12 amino acids.

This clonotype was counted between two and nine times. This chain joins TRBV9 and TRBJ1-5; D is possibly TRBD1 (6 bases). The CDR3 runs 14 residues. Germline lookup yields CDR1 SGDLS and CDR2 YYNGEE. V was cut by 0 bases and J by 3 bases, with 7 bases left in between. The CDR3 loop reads CASSVGDINQPQHF. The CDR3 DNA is TGTGCCAGCAGCGTAGGGGACATCAATCAGCCCCAGCATTTT.

The CDR3 region has the DNA TGTGCCAGTAGTATCCAACAGGGGAGTACCGGGGAGCTGTTTTTT. This translates into CASSIQQGSTGELFF. J is TRBJ2-2 and V is TRBV19, with TRBD1 matching over 7 bases. V lost 3 bases to trimming and J lost 5 bases; unmatched junction nucleotides: 6. The V gene's germline CDR1 is LNHDA and CDR2 SQIVND (reference sequence). CDR3 length: 15 residues.

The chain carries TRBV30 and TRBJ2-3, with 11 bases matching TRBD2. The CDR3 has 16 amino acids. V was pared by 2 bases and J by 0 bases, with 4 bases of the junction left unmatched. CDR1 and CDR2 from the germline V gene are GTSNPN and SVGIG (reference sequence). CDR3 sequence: CAWSPGLAASTDTQYF. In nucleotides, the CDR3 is TGTGCCTGGAGTCCGGGACTAGCGGCTAGCACAGATACGCAGTATTTT.

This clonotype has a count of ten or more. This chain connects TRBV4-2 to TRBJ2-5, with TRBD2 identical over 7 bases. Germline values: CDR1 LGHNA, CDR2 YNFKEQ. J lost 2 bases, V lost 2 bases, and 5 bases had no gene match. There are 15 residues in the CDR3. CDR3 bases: TGTGCCAGCAGCCAATACCTGCGGGGGCAAGAGACCCAGTACTTC. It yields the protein CASSQYLRGQETQYF.

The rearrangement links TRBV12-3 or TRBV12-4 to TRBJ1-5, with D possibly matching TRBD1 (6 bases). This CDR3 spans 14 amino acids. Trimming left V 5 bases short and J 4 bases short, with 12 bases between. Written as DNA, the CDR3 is TGTGCCAGCAGTCCAACGCAGGGGAATCAGCCCCAGCATTTT. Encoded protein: CASSPTQGNQPQHF.

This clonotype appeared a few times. The CDR3 spells CAISGAGLVDTQYF. The DNA for the CDR3 is TGTGCCATCAGTGGAGCCGGACTAGTAGATACGCAGTATTTT. This chain joins TRBV10-3 and TRBJ2-3, with 7 bases matching TRBD2. Per the germline V gene, CDR1 is ENHRY and CDR2 is SYGVKD. The CDR3 is 14 residues long. V lost 4 bases and J lost 5; bases outside the gene matches: 6.

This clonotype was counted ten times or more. The CDR3 sequence is CSARDRGVTHNSPLHF. CDR3 coding DNA: TGCAGTGCTAGAGATAGGGGGGTTACTCATAATTCACCCCTCCACTTT. This chain uses TRBV20-1 with TRBJ1-6; possibly TRBD1 for D (6 bases). Germline V gene data show CDR1 as DFQATT and CDR2 as SNEGSKA (reference sequence). V was trimmed by 0 bases and J by 5 bases, leaving 14 bases between them. The CDR3 totals 16 residues.

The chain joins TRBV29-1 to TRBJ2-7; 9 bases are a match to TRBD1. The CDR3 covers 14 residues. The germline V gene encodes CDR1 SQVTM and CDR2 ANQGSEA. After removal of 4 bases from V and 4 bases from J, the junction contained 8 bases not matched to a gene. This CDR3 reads CSVGPRDRVYEQYF. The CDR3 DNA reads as TGCAGCGTTGGGCCGAGGGACAGGGTATACGAGCAGTACTTC.

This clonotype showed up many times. CDR3 DNA: TGTGCCAGCGGGGAGGGGGCGAACACTGAAGCTTTCTTT. Its translation is CASGEGANTEAFF. This sequence joins TRBV7-3 and TRBJ1-1, with 7 nucleotides matching TRBD1. CDR1 is SGHTA, CDR2 FQGTGA, per germline. This CDR3 comprises 13 residues. Unmatched junction bases numbered 4, after V lost 8 bases and J lost 1 base.

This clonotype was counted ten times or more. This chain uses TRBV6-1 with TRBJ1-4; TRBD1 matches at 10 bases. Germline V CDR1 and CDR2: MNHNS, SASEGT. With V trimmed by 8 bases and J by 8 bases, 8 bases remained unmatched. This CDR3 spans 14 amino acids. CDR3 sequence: CASLGRDRGEKLFF. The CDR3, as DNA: TGTGCCAGCTTGGGCCGGGACAGGGGAGAAAAACTGTTTTTT.

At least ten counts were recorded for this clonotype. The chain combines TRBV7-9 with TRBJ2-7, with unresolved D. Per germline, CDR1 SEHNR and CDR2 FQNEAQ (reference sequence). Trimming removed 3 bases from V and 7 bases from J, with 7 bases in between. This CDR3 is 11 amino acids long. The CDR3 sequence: CASSFSGEQYF. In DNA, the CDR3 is TGTGCCAGCAGCTTTTCTGGGGAGCAGTACTTC. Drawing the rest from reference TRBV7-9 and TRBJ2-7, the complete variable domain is DTGVSQNPRHKITKRGQNVTFRCDPISEHNRLYWYRQTLGQGPEFLTYFQNEAQLEKSRLLSDRFSAERPKGSFSTLEIQRTEQGDSAMYLCASSFSGEQYFGPGTRLTVT.

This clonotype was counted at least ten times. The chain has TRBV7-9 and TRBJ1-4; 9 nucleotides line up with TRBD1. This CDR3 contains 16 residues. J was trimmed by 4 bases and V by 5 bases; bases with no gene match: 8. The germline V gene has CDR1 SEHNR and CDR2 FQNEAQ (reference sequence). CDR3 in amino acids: CASSQQTGGFNEKLFF. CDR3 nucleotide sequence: TGTGCCAGCAGCCAACAAACAGGGGGCTTTAATGAAAAACTGTTTTTT.

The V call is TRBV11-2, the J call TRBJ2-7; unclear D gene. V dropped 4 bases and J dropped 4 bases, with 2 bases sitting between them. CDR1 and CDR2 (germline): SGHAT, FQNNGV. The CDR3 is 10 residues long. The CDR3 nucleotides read TGTGCCAGCAGCTCGTACGAGCAGTACTTC. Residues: CASSSYEQYF.

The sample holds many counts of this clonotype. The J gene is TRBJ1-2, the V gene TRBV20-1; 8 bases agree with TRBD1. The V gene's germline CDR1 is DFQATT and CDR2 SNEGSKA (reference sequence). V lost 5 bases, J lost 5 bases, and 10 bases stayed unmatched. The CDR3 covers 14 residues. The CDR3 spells CSAASGQGLYGYTF. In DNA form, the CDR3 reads TGCAGTGCTGCATCCGGACAGGGATTATATGGCTACACCTTC.

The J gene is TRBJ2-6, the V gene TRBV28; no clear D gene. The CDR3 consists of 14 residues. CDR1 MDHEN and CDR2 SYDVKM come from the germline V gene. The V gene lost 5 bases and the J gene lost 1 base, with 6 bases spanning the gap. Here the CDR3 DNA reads TGTGCCAGCAGTAGGCCATCTGGGGCCAACGTCCTGACTTTC. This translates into CASSRPSGANVLTF.